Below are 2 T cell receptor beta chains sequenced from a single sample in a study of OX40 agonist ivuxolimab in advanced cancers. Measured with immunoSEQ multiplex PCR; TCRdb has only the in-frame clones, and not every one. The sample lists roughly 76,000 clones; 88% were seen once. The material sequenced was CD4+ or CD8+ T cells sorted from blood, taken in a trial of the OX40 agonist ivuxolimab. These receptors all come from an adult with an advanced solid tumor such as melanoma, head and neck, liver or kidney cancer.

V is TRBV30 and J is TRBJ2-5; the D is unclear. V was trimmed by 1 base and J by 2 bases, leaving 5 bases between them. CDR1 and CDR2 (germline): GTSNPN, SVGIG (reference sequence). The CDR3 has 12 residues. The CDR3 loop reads CAWSAQQETQYF. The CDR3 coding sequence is TGTGCCTGGAGTGCTCAACAAGAGACCCAGTACTTC. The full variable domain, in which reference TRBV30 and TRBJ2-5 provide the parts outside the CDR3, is SQTIHQWPATLVQPVGSPLSLECTVEGTSNPNLYWYRQAAGRGLQLLFYSVGIGQISSEVPQNLSASRPQDRQFILSSKKLLLSDSGFYLCAWSAQQETQYFGPGTRLLVL.

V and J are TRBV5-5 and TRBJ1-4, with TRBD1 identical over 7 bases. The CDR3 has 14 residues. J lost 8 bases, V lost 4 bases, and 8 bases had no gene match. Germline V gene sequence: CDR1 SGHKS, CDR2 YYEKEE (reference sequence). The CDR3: CASSTGTVKEKLFF. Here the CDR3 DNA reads TGTGCCAGCAGCACTGGGACAGTGAAGGAAAAACTGTTTTTT.